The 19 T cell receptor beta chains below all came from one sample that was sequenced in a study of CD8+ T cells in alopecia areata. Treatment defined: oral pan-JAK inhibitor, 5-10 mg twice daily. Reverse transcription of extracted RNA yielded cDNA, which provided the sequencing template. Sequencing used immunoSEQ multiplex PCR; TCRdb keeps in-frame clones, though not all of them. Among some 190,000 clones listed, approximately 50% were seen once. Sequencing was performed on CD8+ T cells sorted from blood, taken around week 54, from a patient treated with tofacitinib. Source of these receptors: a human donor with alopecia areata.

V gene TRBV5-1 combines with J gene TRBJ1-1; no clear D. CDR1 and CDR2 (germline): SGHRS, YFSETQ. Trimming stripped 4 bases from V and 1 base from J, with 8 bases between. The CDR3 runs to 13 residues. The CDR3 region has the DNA TGCGCCAGCAGCCCCCCCAAGAACACTGAAGCTTTCTTT. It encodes CASSPPKNTEAFF.

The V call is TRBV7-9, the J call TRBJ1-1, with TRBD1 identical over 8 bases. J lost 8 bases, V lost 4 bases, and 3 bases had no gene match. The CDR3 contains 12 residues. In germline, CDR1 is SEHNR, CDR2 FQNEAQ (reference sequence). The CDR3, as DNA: TGTGCCAGCAGCTCGACAGGGGAAGAAGCTTTCTTT. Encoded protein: CASSSTGEEAFF.

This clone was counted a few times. The CDR3 spells CAISESTATLSMQTQYF. For the CDR3, the DNA is TGTGCCATCAGTGAGTCGACCGCAACCCTGAGCATGCAGACCCAGTACTTC. The V call is TRBV10-3, the J call TRBJ2-5, with D hard to call. V shed 0 bases and J shed 6 bases, with 20 bases lying between them. The CDR3 contains 17 residues. Germline CDR1 and CDR2: ENHRY and SYGVKD.

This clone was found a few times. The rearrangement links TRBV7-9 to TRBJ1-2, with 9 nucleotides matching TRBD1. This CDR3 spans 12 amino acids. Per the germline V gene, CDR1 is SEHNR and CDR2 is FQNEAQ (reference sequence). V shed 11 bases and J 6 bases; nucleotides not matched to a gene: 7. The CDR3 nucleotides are TGTGCCGATGGACAGGGGCTGGATGGCTACACCTTC. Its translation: CADGQGLDGYTF.

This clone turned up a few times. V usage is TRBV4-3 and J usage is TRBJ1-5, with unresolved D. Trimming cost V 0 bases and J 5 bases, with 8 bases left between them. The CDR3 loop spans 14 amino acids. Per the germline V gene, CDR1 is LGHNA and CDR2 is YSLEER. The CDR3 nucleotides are TGCGCCAGCAGCCAAGATAGGAACGATCAGCCCCAGCATTTT. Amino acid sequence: CASSQDRNDQPQHF.

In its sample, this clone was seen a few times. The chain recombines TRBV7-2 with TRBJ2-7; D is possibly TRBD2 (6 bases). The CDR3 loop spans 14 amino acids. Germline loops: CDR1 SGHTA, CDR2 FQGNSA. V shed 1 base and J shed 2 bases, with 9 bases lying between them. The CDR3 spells CASSLGGGAYEQYF. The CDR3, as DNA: TGTGCCAGCAGCTTAGGAGGAGGGGCCTACGAGCAGTACTTC.

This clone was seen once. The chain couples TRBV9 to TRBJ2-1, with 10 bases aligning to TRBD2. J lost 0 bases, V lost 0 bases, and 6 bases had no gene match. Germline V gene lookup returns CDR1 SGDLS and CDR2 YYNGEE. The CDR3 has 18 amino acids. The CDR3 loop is CASSVALAGASSYNEQFF. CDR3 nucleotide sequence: TGTGCCAGCAGCGTAGCTCTAGCGGGGGCTAGCTCCTACAATGAGCAGTTCTTC.

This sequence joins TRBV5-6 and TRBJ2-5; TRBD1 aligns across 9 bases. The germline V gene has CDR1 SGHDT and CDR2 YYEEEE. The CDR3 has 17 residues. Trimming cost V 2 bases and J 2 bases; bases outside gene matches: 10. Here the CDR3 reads CASSLYSTGGHQETQYF. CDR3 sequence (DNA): TGTGCCAGCAGCTTATATTCGACAGGGGGTCATCAAGAGACCCAGTACTTC.

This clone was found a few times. The CDR3 loop reads CAWSPENGAGANVLTF. The CDR3 DNA reads as TGTGCCTGGAGTCCTGAAAATGGGGCTGGGGCCAACGTCCTGACTTTC. The genes are TRBV30 and TRBJ2-6; D remains ambiguous. V was clipped by 2 bases and J by 2 bases, with 13 bases between them. The CDR3 totals 16 residues. The germline V gene has CDR1 GTSNPN and CDR2 SVGIG (reference sequence).

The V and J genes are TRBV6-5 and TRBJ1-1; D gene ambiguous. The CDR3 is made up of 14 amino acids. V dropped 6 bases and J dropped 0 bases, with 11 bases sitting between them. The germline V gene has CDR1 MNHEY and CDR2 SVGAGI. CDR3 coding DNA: TGTGCCAGCAGCTTGACGAATTTGAACACTGAAGCTTTCTTT. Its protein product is CASSLTNLNTEAFF.

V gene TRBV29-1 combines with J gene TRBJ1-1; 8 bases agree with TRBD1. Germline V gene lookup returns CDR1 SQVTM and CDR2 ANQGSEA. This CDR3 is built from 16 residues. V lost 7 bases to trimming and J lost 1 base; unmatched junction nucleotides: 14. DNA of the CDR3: TGCAGCGCCGATGGGACAGGAAGTTCGAAGAACACTGAAGCTTTCTTT. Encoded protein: CSADGTGSSKNTEAFF.

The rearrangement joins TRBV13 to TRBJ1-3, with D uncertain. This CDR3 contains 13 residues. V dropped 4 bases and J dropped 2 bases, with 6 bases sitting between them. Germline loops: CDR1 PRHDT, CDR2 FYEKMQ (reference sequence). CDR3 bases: TGTGCCAGCAGCTACCAGGCTGGAAACACCATATATTTT. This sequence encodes CASSYQAGNTIYF.

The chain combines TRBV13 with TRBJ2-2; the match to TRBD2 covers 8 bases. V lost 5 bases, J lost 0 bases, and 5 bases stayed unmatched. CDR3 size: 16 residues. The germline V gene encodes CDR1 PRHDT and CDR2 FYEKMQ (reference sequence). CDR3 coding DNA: TGTGCCAGCAGCCAATTAGCGGGGTCGAACACCGGGGAGCTGTTTTTT. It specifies CASSQLAGSNTGELFF.

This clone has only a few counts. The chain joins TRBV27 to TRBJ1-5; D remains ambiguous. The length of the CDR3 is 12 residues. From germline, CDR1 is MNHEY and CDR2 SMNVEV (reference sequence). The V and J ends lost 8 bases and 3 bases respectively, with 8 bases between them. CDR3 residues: CASGPINQPQHF. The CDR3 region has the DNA TGTGCCAGCGGACCGATCAATCAGCCCCAGCATTTT.

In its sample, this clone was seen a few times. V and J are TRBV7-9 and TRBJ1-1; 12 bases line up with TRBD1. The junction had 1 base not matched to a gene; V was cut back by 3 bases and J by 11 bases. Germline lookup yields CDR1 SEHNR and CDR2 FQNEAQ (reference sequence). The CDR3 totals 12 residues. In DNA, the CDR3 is TGTGCCAGCAGCTTGGGACAGGGGGCGGCTTTCTTT. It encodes CASSLGQGAAFF. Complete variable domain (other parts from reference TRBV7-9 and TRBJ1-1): DTGVSQNPRHKITKRGQNVTFRCDPISEHNRLYWYRQTLGQGPEFLTYFQNEAQLEKSRLLSDRFSAERPKGSFSTLEIQRTEQGDSAMYLCASSLGQGAAFFGQGTRLTVV.

CDR3 sequence reads: CASSLNWGHLSNQPQHF. The CDR3 region has the DNA TGTGCCAGCAGTTTGAATTGGGGACACCTTAGCAATCAGCCCCAGCATTTT. The chain couples TRBV27 to TRBJ1-5; a weak D match, TRBD1 (6 bases). The CDR3 extends over 17 amino acids. Germline V gene sequence: CDR1 MNHEY, CDR2 SMNVEV (reference sequence). V was pared by 3 bases and J by 0 bases, with 15 bases between.

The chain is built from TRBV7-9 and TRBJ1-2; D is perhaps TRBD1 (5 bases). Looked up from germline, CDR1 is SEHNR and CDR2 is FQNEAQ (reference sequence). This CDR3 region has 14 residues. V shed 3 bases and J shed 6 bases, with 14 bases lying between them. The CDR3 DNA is TGTGCCAGCAGCTTTCCCGGGGGGACGGATGGCTACACCTTC. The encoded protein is CASSFPGGTDGYTF.

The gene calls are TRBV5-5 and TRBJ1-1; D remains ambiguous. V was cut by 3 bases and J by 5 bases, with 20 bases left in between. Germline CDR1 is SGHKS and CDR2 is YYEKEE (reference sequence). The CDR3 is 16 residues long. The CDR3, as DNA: TGTGCCAGCAGCTCATTATCGCGGGGATGGAGGACTGAAGCTTTCTTT. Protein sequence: CASSSLSRGWRTEAFF.

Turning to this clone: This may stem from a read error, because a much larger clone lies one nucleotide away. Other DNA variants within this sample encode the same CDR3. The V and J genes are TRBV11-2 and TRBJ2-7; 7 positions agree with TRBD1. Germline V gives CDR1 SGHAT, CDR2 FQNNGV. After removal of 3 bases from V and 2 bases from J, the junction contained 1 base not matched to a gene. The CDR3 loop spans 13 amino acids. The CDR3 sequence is CASSLGQPYEQYF. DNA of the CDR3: TGTGCCAGCAGCTTGGGACAGCCCTACGAGCAGTACTTC.